This T cell receptor (beta chain) originates from a study of early T cells in non-severe SARS-CoV-2 infection. Findings and limits, study-wide: Sequences matched to VDJdb favored anti-spike CD8 responses, while private and CD4 specificities were missed.

The CDR3 is 15 residues long. The V gene lost 5 bases and the J gene lost 1 base, with 11 bases spanning the gap. Looked up from germline, CDR1 is SGHAT and CDR2 is FQNNGV. Unique molecular identifiers were attached to individual cDNA molecules. TCRdb reanalysed the 5' RACE reads using MiXCR and keeps one entry per CDR3 protein. The sample holds over 45,000 distinct CDR3 sequences, about 10% seen once. About this clonotype: Its target is not known.

Sequenced material: whole blood. This clonotype was sampled from an adult who was a healthcare worker with PCR-confirmed SARS-CoV-2 infection or an uninfected control (not recorded which). V gene TRBV11-2 combines with J gene TRBJ2-2; the D gene is possibly TRBD2 (5 bases). The CDR3 coding sequence is TGTGCCAGCAGCCGGGATCGACGGAACACCGGGGAGCTGTTTTTT. Translation gives CASSRDRRNTGELFF.